The TCR beta chain under discussion was sequenced for a study of early T cells in non-severe SARS-CoV-2 infection. This clonotype was found many times. V was shortened by 2 bases and J by 3 bases, with 11 bases between the two germline ends. The CDR3 extends over 15 amino acids. From germline, CDR1 is SGHNT and CDR2 YYREEE (reference sequence). TCRdb redid the calling of the 5' RACE reads with MiXCR, one entry per CDR3 protein. This sample yields 25,000 to 30,000 distinct CDR3 sequences, of which roughly 5.6% are seen a single time; just under 4.5% belongs to the top ten. This chain links TRBV5-4 with TRBJ1-4; D perhaps matches TRBD1 (5 bases). Sequencing used whole blood. The sequence came from an adult who was a healthcare worker with PCR-confirmed SARS-CoV-2 infection or an uninfected control (not recorded which). In DNA form, the CDR3 reads TGTGCCAGCAGCTTCGAGGGCAGGGCTAATGAAAAACTGTTTTTT. Its protein is CASSFEGRANEKLFF.